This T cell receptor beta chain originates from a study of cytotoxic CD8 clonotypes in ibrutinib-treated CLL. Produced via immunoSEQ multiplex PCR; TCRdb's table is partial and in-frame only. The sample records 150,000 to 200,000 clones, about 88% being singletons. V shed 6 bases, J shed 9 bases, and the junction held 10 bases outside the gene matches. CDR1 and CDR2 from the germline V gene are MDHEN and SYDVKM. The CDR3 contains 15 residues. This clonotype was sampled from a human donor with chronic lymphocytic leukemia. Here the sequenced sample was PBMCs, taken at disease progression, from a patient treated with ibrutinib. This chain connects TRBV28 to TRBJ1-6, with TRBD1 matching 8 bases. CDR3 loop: CASRSRDRLSSPLHF. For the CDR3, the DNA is TGTGCCAGCAGGAGCCGGGACAGGCTGAGTTCACCCCTCCACTTT.